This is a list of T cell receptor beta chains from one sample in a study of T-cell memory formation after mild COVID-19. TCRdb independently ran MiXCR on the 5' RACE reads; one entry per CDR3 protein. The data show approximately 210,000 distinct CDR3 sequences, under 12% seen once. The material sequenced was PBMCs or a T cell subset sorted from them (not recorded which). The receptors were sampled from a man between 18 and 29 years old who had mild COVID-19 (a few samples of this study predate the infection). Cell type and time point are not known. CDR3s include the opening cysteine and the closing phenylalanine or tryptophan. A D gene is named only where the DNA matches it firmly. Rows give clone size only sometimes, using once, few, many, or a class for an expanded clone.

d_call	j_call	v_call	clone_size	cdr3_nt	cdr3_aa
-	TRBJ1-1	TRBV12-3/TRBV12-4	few	TGTGCCAGCACCTTGGGCCATTTTACTGAAGCTTTCTTT	CASTLGHFTEAFF
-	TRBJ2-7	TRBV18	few	TGTGCCAGCTCACCTCAAGAGGGTTTCTACGAGCAGTACTTC	CASSPQEGFYEQYF
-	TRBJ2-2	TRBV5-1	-	TGCGCCAGCAGCCGCTCCAGGGTGACAGCCGGGGAGCTGTTTTTT	CASSRSRVTAGELFF
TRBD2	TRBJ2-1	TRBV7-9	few	TGTGCCAGCAGTTTAGCGGGGGGGCCGGGTAATGAGCAGTTCTTC	CASSLAGGPGNEQFF
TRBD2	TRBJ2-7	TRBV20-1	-	TGCAGTGCTGCCCCTAGCGGAGGTGACTCCTACGAGCAGTACTTC	CSAAPSGGDSYEQYF
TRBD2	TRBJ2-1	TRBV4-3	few	TGCGCCAGCAGCCAAGGGGGGGGGTATGAGCAGTTCTTC	CASSQGGGYEQFF
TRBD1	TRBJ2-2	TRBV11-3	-	TGTGCCAGCAGCTTAGATGGGACAGGGACCGGGGAGCTGTTTTTT	CASSLDGTGTGELFF
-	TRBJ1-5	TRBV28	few	TGTGCCAGCAGTCTAACGAGGGGCCCTCGGCCCCAGCATTTT	CASSLTRGPRPQHF
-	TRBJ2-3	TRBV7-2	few	TGTGCCAGCAGCTTAGGGGCCGATGCGGGGCGAAGGCAGTATTTT	CASSLGADAGRRQYF
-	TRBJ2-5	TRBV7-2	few	TGTGCCAGCAGCTTAGGAGGGACCACAGGAGAGACCCAGTACTTC	CASSLGGTTGETQYF
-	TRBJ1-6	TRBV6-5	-	TGTGCCAGCAGTTACTCGACCAGGCCAAGCTATAATTCACCCCTCCACTTT	CASSYSTRPSYNSPLHF
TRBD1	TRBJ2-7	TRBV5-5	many	TGTGCCAGCAGCTTCTCGGGCCAGGGGGCCTACGAGCAGTACTTC	CASSFSGQGAYEQYF
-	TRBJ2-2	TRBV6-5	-	TGTGCCAGCAGTTACTCGAATAGCCCCGGGGAGCTGTTTTTT	CASSYSNSPGELFF
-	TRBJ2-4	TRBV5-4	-	TGTGCCAGCAGCGAGGGGACGAACAAAAACATTCAGTACTTC	CASSEGTNKNIQYF
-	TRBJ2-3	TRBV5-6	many	TGTGCCAGCAGCTTCTACTCTAGCACAGATACGCAGTATTTT	CASSFYSSTDTQYF
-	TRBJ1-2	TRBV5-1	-	TGCGCCAGCAGCCCTGTTGGGGATGGCTACACCTTC	CASSPVGDGYTF
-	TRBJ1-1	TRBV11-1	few	TGTGCCAGCAGCACCCGACAGGACACTGAAGCTTTCTTT	CASSTRQDTEAFF
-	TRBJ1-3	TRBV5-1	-	TGCGCCAGCAGCTCAGCTTCGGGCAGCTACTCTGGAAACACCATATATTTT	CASSSASGSYSGNTIYF
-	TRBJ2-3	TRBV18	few	TGTGCCAGCTCACAAGTAGAGGGGCGGTATACGCAGTATTTT	CASSQVEGRYTQYF
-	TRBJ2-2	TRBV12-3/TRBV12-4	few	TGTGCCAGCAGCCCTGCCAGGGGGGGGAGCACCGGGGAGCTGTTTTTT	CASSPARGGSTGELFF